The 19 T cell receptor beta chains presented below share a single source sample, sequenced in a study of OX40 agonist ivuxolimab in advanced cancers. Receptor amplification or capture employed the immunoSEQ multiplex PCR assay. TCRdb obtained this table from immuneACCESS and retained in-frame rearrangements with V and J assigned. These tables miss some clones; where compared with another copy, unresolved V genes account for less than half of the shortfall, and the remainder is unexplained. In this sample the table shows some 59,000 clones, about 80% of which occur a single time. The ten largest clones represent 3.5% to 4.5% of the sample. The material was CD4+ or CD8+ T cells sorted from blood, obtained in a trial of the OX40 agonist ivuxolimab. These receptors all come from an adult with an advanced solid tumor such as melanoma, head and neck, liver or kidney cancer.

This chain connects TRBV9 to TRBJ2-2, with a weak D call TRBD1 (6 bases). V was clipped by 0 bases and J by 7 bases, with 10 bases between them. CDR1 and CDR2 (germline): SGDLS, YYNGEE. The CDR3 is 14 residues long. CDR3 nucleotides: TGTGCCAGCAGCGTAGAGGGGGTAATCGGGGAGCTGTTTTTT. This codes for CASSVEGVIGELFF.

The chain links TRBV21-1 to TRBJ1-1. TRBV21-1 is recorded as a pseudogene. This CDR3 is 13 amino acids long. The CDR3 DNA sequence: TGTGCCAGCGGGCGGCTGACGAACACTGAAGCTTTCTTT. Translated, it gives CASGRLTNTEAFF.

The chain carries TRBV10-3 and TRBJ2-2; maybe TRBD2 (5 bases). V lost 8 bases and J 3 bases, leaving 10 bases between the germline ends. The CDR3 consists of 13 residues. Germline loops: CDR1 ENHRY, CDR2 SYGVKD. CDR3 DNA: TGTGCCATCTTTAGCGATCACACCGGGGAGCTGTTTTTT. It encodes CAIFSDHTGELFF.

Remarks on this clone: Other nucleotide sequences in the sample specify the same CDR3. This rearrangement joins TRBV19 to TRBJ1-2; D unresolved. The V gene lost 3 bases and the J gene lost 6 bases, with 23 bases spanning the gap. Germline V gene lookup returns CDR1 LNHDA and CDR2 SQIVND (reference sequence). The CDR3 length is 17 residues. The CDR3 sequence: CASSIGDTGRLRHGYTF. DNA for the CDR3: TGTGCCAGTAGTATTGGGGATACCGGACGGCTCAGACATGGCTACACCTTC. The full variable domain, in which reference TRBV19 and TRBJ1-2 provide the parts outside the CDR3, is DGGITQSPKYLFRKEGQNVTLSCEQNLNHDAMYWYRQDPGQGLRLIYYSQIVNDFQKGDIAEGYSVSREKKESFPLTVTSAQKNPTAFYLCASSIGDTGRLRHGYTFGSGTRLTVV.

The DNA for the CDR3 is TGCGCCAGCAGCCACCCGAGGACAGATACGCAGTATTTT. Protein: CASSHPRTDTQYF. The V and J genes are TRBV4-1 and TRBJ2-3, with D unclear. Germline V gene lookup returns CDR1 MGHRA and CDR2 YSYEKL. The CDR3 has 13 residues. V lost 3 bases to trimming and J lost 3 bases, with 7 bases between them.

The chain combines TRBV5-5 with TRBJ2-1, with D perhaps being TRBD1 or TRBD2 (6 bases each). The CDR3 sequence is 16 residues long. The germline V gene has CDR1 SGHKS and CDR2 YYEKEE (reference sequence). V lost 4 bases and J 3 bases, leaving 17 bases between the germline ends. The CDR3 coding sequence is TGTGCCAGCAGCCCCAGGAGCGAGGGGGGCTACAATGAGCAGTTCTTC. Encoded protein: CASSPRSEGGYNEQFF.

The chain is built from TRBV12-5 and TRBJ2-3; D remains ambiguous. Germline lookup yields CDR1 LGHNT and CDR2 FRNRAP. The CDR3 spans 14 residues. V lost 7 bases and J 2 bases, leaving 13 bases between the germline ends. CDR3 loop: CASVGGVITDTQYF. DNA of the CDR3: TGTGCTAGTGTGGGTGGAGTTATCACAGATACGCAGTATTTT.

This chain joins TRBV5-6 and TRBJ1-5; 7 nucleotides line up with TRBD1. The CDR3 loop spans 13 amino acids. Trimming at V came to 3 bases and at J to 5 bases, leaving 2 bases not matched to a gene. Germline V gene sequence: CDR1 SGHDT, CDR2 YYEEEE. The CDR3 region has the DNA TGTGCCAGCAGCTCGCAGGGGGATCAGCCCCAGCATTTT. Encoded protein: CASSSQGDQPQHF. The whole variable domain, remainder taken from reference TRBV5-6 and TRBJ1-5, is DAGVTQSPTHLIKTRGQQVTLRCSPKSGHDTVSWYQQALGQGPQFIFQYYEEEERQRGNFPDRFSGHQFPNYSSELNVNALLLGDSALYLCASSSQGDQPQHFGDGTRLSIL.

This chain joins TRBV5-4 and TRBJ2-3; D is unclear. Germline V gene lookup returns CDR1 SGHNT and CDR2 YYREEE (reference sequence). The CDR3 extends over 13 amino acids. V lost 3 bases and J lost 6, with 11 bases in between. CDR3 residues: CASSSPGADTQYF. CDR3 sequence (DNA): TGTGCCAGCAGCTCCCCCGGAGCGGATACGCAGTATTTT.

V is TRBV7-2 and J is TRBJ2-3; 10 bases fit TRBD2. CDR3 length equals 14 residues. From germline, CDR1 is SGHTA and CDR2 FQGNSA. V was clipped by 2 bases and J by 4 bases; unmatched bases: 0. The DNA for the CDR3 is TGTGCCAGCAGCTTAACTAGCGGGGCAGATACGCAGTATTTT. This gives the protein CASSLTSGADTQYF.

V and J are TRBV6-6 and TRBJ2-5, with 8 positions matching TRBD2. The CDR3 covers 15 residues. Germline trimming cut 0 bases from V and 5 bases from J; bases unmatched to any gene: 5. Germline V gives CDR1 MNHNY, CDR2 SVGAGI (reference sequence). CDR3 in DNA: TGTGCCAGCAGTTACTCTCGGGGGGGCCGGGAGACCCAGTACTTC. Its protein is CASSYSRGGRETQYF.

J is TRBJ2-3 and V is TRBV7-2; 8 bases align to TRBD1. V lost 5 bases to trimming and J lost 1 base; unmatched junction nucleotides: 2. This CDR3 has 14 residues. CDR1 is SGHTA and CDR2 is FQGNSA in the germline V gene. The CDR3 DNA sequence: TGTGCCAGCAGCACGGGACAGGGCACAGATACGCAGTATTTT. It encodes CASSTGQGTDTQYF.

This clone has more than one count but fewer than ten. The chain carries TRBV7-3 and TRBJ2-5, with TRBD1 matching 11 bases. V lost 2 bases and J lost 2; bases outside the gene matches: 4. Looked up from germline, CDR1 is SGHTA and CDR2 is FQGTGA. The CDR3 consists of 16 residues. The chain's CDR3 is CASSLAGTGGQETQYF. The CDR3 nucleotides read TGTGCCAGCAGCTTAGCCGGGACAGGGGGACAAGAGACCCAGTACTTC.

The chain joins TRBV5-1 to TRBJ1-2, with 8 bases matching TRBD1. V dropped 3 bases and J dropped 5; count of bases not matched to a gene: 12. The germline CDR1 and CDR2 sequences are SGHRS and YFSETQ. The CDR3 is 16 amino acids. CDR3 protein: CASSSLGQGGEYGYTF. The CDR3 bases are TGCGCCAGCAGCTCGCTCGGACAGGGTGGCGAATATGGCTACACCTTC.

The rearrangement joins TRBV5-5 to TRBJ1-2, with D possibly being TRBD1 (5 bases). The germline CDR1 and CDR2 sequences are SGHKS and YYEKEE (reference sequence). This CDR3 has 13 residues. V was clipped by 6 bases and J by 4 bases, with 13 bases between them. CDR3 in DNA: TGTGCCAGCATGAGGGGCCCCTCCTATGGCTACACCTTC. It specifies CASMRGPSYGYTF.

The genes are TRBV7-6 and TRBJ2-3, with 8 bases identical to TRBD2. The trim removed 6 bases at V and 2 bases at J, leaving 7 bases unmatched. CDR1 and CDR2 from the germline V gene are SGHVS and FNYEAQ. CDR3 length: 15 residues. The CDR3 is CASSPGTRFTDTQYF. The CDR3 nucleotides are TGTGCCAGCAGTCCAGGGACTAGGTTCACAGATACGCAGTATTTT.

The chain couples TRBV5-1 to TRBJ2-7; D is perhaps TRBD1 (5 bases). Germline V gene data show CDR1 as SGHRS and CDR2 as YFSETQ. Deletions cut 1 base from V and 2 bases from J, with 7 bases between. This CDR3 region has 13 residues. Here the CDR3 reads CASSLRQPYEQYF. The CDR3 DNA reads as TGCGCCAGCAGCTTGAGACAGCCCTACGAGCAGTACTTC.

This chain links TRBV6-1 with TRBJ2-7; D remains ambiguous. The CDR3 sequence is 11 residues long. Per the germline V gene, CDR1 is MNHNS and CDR2 is SASEGT. The V end lost 6 bases, the J end lost 1 base, and 4 bases lay between the germline ends. The CDR3 sequence: CASRESYEQYF. CDR3 nucleotides: TGTGCCAGCAGGGAATCCTACGAGCAGTACTTC.

This rearrangement joins TRBV25-1 to TRBJ2-6; D might be TRBD1 or TRBD2, each matching 6 bases. The CDR3 contains 16 residues. V dropped 4 bases and J dropped 4 bases, with 14 bases sitting between them. The germline V gene encodes CDR1 MGHDK and CDR2 SYGVNS. CDR3 region: CASSARGRIGANVLTF. The CDR3 DNA sequence: TGTGCCAGCAGTGCTCGGGGGCGCATCGGGGCCAACGTCCTGACTTTC.